This T cell receptor beta chain is from a study of PD-1 blockade in classical Hodgkin lymphoma. Findings of the study overall: Baseline diversity was lower in partial responders and progressors than complete responders.

Brentuximab vedotin exposure varied among the patients, all of whom had relapsed after autologous stem cell transplantation. Assay used: immunoSEQ multiplex PCR; TCRdb lists only in-frame clones, some missing. The table records around 150,000 clones, around 73% of them present only once. A note on this clone: Its target is not known. Other DNA variants within this sample encode the same CDR3.

The sequenced sample was peripheral blood mononuclear cells (PBMCs), obtained before the second cycle of nivolumab. This TCR derives from a human donor with classical Hodgkin lymphoma.

For the CDR3, the DNA is TGTGCCAGCAGCTTAGCAGTAAATGAGCAGTTCTTC. This codes for CASSLAVNEQFF. V and J are TRBV7-9 and TRBJ2-1; D is unresolved. There are 12 residues in the CDR3. Germline V gene data show CDR1 as SEHNR and CDR2 as FQNEAQ (reference sequence). Between the trimmed V and J ends, which lost 0 bases and 7 bases, there was a span of 4 bases. Filled out from reference TRBV7-9 and TRBJ2-1, the complete variable domain reads DTGVSQNPRHKITKRGQNVTFRCDPISEHNRLYWYRQTLGQGPEFLTYFQNEAQLEKSRLLSDRFSAERPKGSFSTLEIQRTEQGDSAMYLCASSLAVNEQFFGPGTRLTVL.